This entry features one TCR beta chain sequence. This clonotype has ten or more counts. This clone's antigen is unknown. Within one base of it there is no much larger clone, and no base qualities were kept. Library method: 5' RACE. For sequencing, an Illumina MiSeq was employed. During library preparation, unique molecular identifiers were attached to individual cDNA molecules so that TCRs could be counted in a quantitative, reproducible way. The original methods were these. Samples had a median of approximately 96,000 TCRs, with a range from about 23,224 to 750,000. V, J and CDR3 annotation of the TCR reads was carried out using the Decombinator software suite. For the PS versus PT1 abundance plots, all samples were subsampled to the same number of TCRs (28,000). Expanded TCRs were defined as absent before sensitization and observed at least eight times at the 2-week time point. The public reads were quality trimmed at Q25 with fastp and then assembled into clones with MiXCR by TCRdb, keeping productive beta chains. Each CDR3 protein gets just one entry, which takes the most common genes and DNA from the rows behind it. The V and J calls shown here were made by TCRdb, not taken from the authors' results. Recorded for this sample are about 140,000 distinct CDR3 sequences; 4.1% of them occurred a single time. In total, the top ten clones hold more than 1.2% of the sample.

This sample was taken from a study of human T cells and chemical hapten exposure listed by TCRdb under 2021. General notes on the study: The libraries were sequenced as a pool, and the TCR yield per sample differed mostly because of small variations in library volumes within the pool. Peripheral blood TCR repertoire changes were tracked in vivo in alopecia patients during primary and secondary sensitization to the hapten diphenylcyclopropenone (DPC). From each blood RNA sample, both TCR alpha and TCR beta chains were sequenced. What the research found in general, with its limitations: Repeated subsampling changed both the strength of the expansion versus patch-test correlation and the threshold at which that correlation became significant. DPC sensitization did not change how many TCRs were above 1 in 1000 frequency, and no evidence was found of alterations in global repertoire structure.

Total RNA was extracted from unfractionated whole blood that had been collected in Tempus Blood RNA tubes. Five or six healthy volunteers served as TCR sequencing controls and were bled at day 0, 2 weeks and 6 weeks. The receptor was derived from a female donor in good health.

The encoded CDR3 is CAIVVNTEAFF. The nucleotide sequence is TGTGCCATCGTAGTGAACACTGAAGCTTTCTTT. The rearrangement joined TRBV10-3 to TRBJ1-1, with the D gene call left open. The CDR3 holds 11 amino acids from the cysteine to the phenylalanine. Just CDR3 DNA is preserved here, 33 bases in frame from base 1. V is cut by 8 bases and J by 0 bases, and the space between the germline ends is 4 bases. CDR1 ENHRY and CDR2 SYGVKD were looked up in the germline V gene.